These 12 T cell receptor beta chains originate from one sample sequenced in a study of shared T cell receptors in the human thymus. Profiling relied on immunoSEQ multiplex PCR, and the TCRdb table lists in-frame clones only, not all of them. The sample has 450,000 to 650,000 clones; approximately 78% are singletons. These sequences were also reported in another study, on human thymus T cells.

Material: thymocytes. The source of these receptors is a boy under two years old with a congenital heart defect.

This clone was seen a few times. The chain has TRBV7-7 and TRBJ2-7; no firm D call. The CDR3 runs to 13 residues. Trimming stripped 5 bases from V and 5 bases from J, with 13 bases between. The germline V gene has CDR1 SSHAT and CDR2 FNYEAQ (reference sequence). CDR3 coding DNA: TGTGCCAGCAGCCCGACATTTTCTGACGAGCAGTACTTC. Protein product: CASSPTFSDEQYF. The complete variable domain, with remaining parts taken from reference TRBV7-7 and TRBJ2-7, reads GAGVSQSPRYKVTKRGQDVTLRCDPISSHATLYWYQQALGQGPEFLTYFNYEAQPDKSGLPSDRFSAERPEGSISTLTIQRTEQRDSAMYRCASSPTFSDEQYFGPGTRLTVT.

The chain recombines TRBV5-1 with TRBJ2-3; the match to TRBD1 covers 10 bases. The length of the CDR3 is 17 residues. Trimming took 0 bases from V and 5 from J; bases not matched to a gene: 9. Germline lookup yields CDR1 SGHRS and CDR2 YFSETQ. The CDR3 nucleotides are TGCGCCAGCAGCTTGGTCGGGACAGGGGACATGGGAGATACGCAGTATTTT. It translates to CASSLVGTGDMGDTQYF.

The chain recombines TRBV2 with TRBJ1-1; D uncertain. Looked up from germline, CDR1 is SNHLY and CDR2 is FYNNEI. CDR3 length: 15 amino acids. V lost 4 bases, J lost 7 bases, and 19 bases lay in between. The CDR3 nucleotides read TGTGCCAGCAGTGGCGGAGAGCGGTTGGCTTTTGAAGCTTTCTTT. This translates into CASSGGERLAFEAFF.

The chain combines TRBV14 with TRBJ1-2; TRBD1 might be the D (5 bases). This CDR3 has 14 residues. The V end lost 0 bases, the J end lost 8 bases, and 13 bases lay between the germline ends. CDR1 is SGHDN, CDR2 FVKESK, per germline. For the CDR3, the DNA is TGTGCCAGCAGCCAAGATCAGGGAAGGCAGGGCTACACCTTC. This sequence encodes CASSQDQGRQGYTF.

The J gene is TRBJ2-2, the V gene TRBV14; 10 bases line up with TRBD2. Germline values: CDR1 SGHDN, CDR2 FVKESK. Trimming took 0 bases from V and 5 from J; bases not matched to a gene: 6. There are 17 residues in the CDR3. The CDR3 DNA reads TGTGCCAGCAGCCAAGAGTCTAGCGGGAGAGGAACCGGGGAGCTGTTTTTT. Protein product: CASSQESSGRGTGELFF.

This chain links TRBV11-2 with TRBJ2-5, with 10 bases identical to TRBD2. With V trimmed by 0 bases and J by 3 bases, 10 bases remained unmatched. The V gene's germline CDR1 is SGHAT and CDR2 FQNNGV. CDR3 length: 18 amino acids. The CDR3 sequence is CASSLEWASGSFEETQYF. Written as DNA, the CDR3 is TGTGCCAGCAGCTTAGAATGGGCTAGCGGGAGTTTTGAAGAGACCCAGTACTTC.

For this clone: This specimen includes other DNA sequences encoding the same CDR3. The chain carries TRBV28 and TRBJ2-7; D gene uncertain. Germline V CDR1 and CDR2: MDHEN, SYDVKM. The CDR3 spans 15 residues. Trimming removed 7 bases at V and 2 bases at J, with 18 bases between. The CDR3 loop is CASISRGPPAYEQYF. The CDR3 DNA sequence: TGTGCCAGCATCAGTCGTGGCCCACCCGCCTACGAGCAGTACTTC.

V usage is TRBV2 and J usage is TRBJ2-3; 7 bases agree with TRBD1. The CDR3 runs 16 residues. V trimming: 2 bases; J trimming: 0 bases; junction bases outside the gene matches: 5. CDR1 SNHLY and CDR2 FYNNEI come from the germline V gene. The CDR3 DNA reads TGTGCCAGCAGTGAACCAACAGGGGATAGCACAGATACGCAGTATTTT. Translated: CASSEPTGDSTDTQYF.

This clone appeared a single time. The rearrangement uses TRBV7-9 and TRBJ1-2, with D possibly being TRBD1 (5 bases). The CDR3 has 13 amino acids. Trimming pared 0 bases from V and 8 bases from J, leaving 10 bases between. The germline V gene has CDR1 SEHNR and CDR2 FQNEAQ (reference sequence). As DNA, the CDR3 is TGTGCCAGCAGCTTAGCAGGGGCGGGGGGCTACACCTTC. It codes for CASSLAGAGGYTF.

The chain has TRBV2 and TRBJ2-7; TRBD2 is a possible D gene (6 bases). V gave up 2 bases and J gave up 5 bases, with 16 bases separating them. CDR3 length: 15 amino acids. Germline loops: CDR1 SNHLY, CDR2 FYNNEI. As DNA, the CDR3 is TGTGCCAGCAGTGAATCCGGAGGGGAGTTGGACGAGCAGTACTTC. It is translated as CASSESGGELDEQYF.

Here the CDR3 reads CASSPGLAGSYEQYF. In DNA form, the CDR3 reads TGTGCCAGCAGCCCGGGACTAGCGGGTTCCTACGAGCAGTACTTC. V usage is TRBV7-2 and J usage is TRBJ2-7, with 12 bases matching TRBD2. Per the germline V gene, CDR1 is SGHTA and CDR2 is FQGNSA. With V trimmed by 5 bases and J by 1 base, 3 bases remained unmatched. The CDR3 has 15 amino acids.

The chain carries TRBV4-2 and TRBJ2-5; 11 bases match TRBD2. V trimming: 1 base; J trimming: 1 base; junction bases outside the gene matches: 11. This CDR3 spans 19 amino acids. From germline, CDR1 is LGHNA and CDR2 YNFKEQ. The CDR3 nucleotides are TGTGCCAGCAGCCAAGTTGGAACTAGCGGGAGTCCCCTCCAAGAGACCCAGTACTTC. Translating gives CASSQVGTSGSPLQETQYF.